The following is a TCR beta chain sequence with its context. CDR3 size: 15 residues. CDR1 and CDR2 (germline): SGHVS, FQNEAQ. Trimming left V 5 bases short and J 5 bases short, with 18 bases between. These data come from a study of shared clonotypes between healthy human individuals. An approximately 200 ng quantity of DNA, 25,000 to 35,000 T cell genomes, went into the sorted-subset replicate PCRs. The protocol was immunoSEQ multiplex PCR, while the TCRdb copy is restricted to in-frame clones and leaves out a portion. This table holds about 2.2 million clones, about 94% found once. It was CD45RO-negative cells, positively selected for CCR7, that made up naive CD8 cells, with terminally differentiated effector memory CD45RA+ cells excluded.

V is TRBV7-8 and J is TRBJ1-1; D remains unclear. Sequenced sample: naive CD8+ T cells from PBMCs. The origin of this receptor is a man between 18 and 35 years old in good health. Some clones in this sample may be carry-over from other donors' samples. The CDR3 here is CASSQSGVVWTEAFF. The CDR3 coding sequence is TGTGCCAGCAGCCAATCCGGCGTGGTATGGACTGAAGCTTTCTTT.